Listed below are T cell receptor beta chains from one sample, sequenced in a study of CD8 T cells in ankylosing spondylitis. In TCRdb, the 5' RACE reads were re-called with MiXCR into one record per CDR3 protein. This sample has some 270,000 distinct CDR3 sequences, with more than 25% found just once. The material sequenced was blood, either unsorted or a sorted T cell fraction (not recorded which). The source is a male donor with ankylosing spondylitis or in good health (not recorded which). Each CDR3 is given with its conserved first and last residue. A D gene is named only where the DNA matches it firmly. Not all rows give a size; the values are once, few, many and, for expanded clones, a class.

clone size: NA; J gene: TRBJ2-6; V gene: TRBV12-3/TRBV12-4; D gene: NA; CDR3 protein: CASSLQTGANVLTF; CDR3 DNA: TGTGCCAGCAGTTTACAAACCGGGGCCAACGTCCTGACTTTC
clone size: few; J gene: TRBJ1-5; V gene: TRBV2; D gene: TRBD1; CDR3 protein: CASSDREGESRRNQPQHF; CDR3 DNA: TGTGCCAGCAGCGACAGGGAAGGTGAAAGCAGACGCAATCAGCCCCAGCATTTT
clone size: NA; J gene: TRBJ2-7; V gene: TRBV12-3/TRBV12-4; D gene: NA; CDR3 protein: CASSSSNRDPWDEQYF; CDR3 DNA: NA
clone size: few; J gene: TRBJ2-7; V gene: TRBV5-1; D gene: TRBD1; CDR3 protein: CASSFGTGQRDEQYF; CDR3 DNA: TGCGCCAGCAGCTTTGGGACAGGGCAGAGGGACGAGCAGTACTTC
clone size: NA; J gene: TRBJ2-3; V gene: TRBV20-1; D gene: TRBD2; CDR3 protein: CSARGLAGAEDTQYF; CDR3 DNA: TGCAGTGCTAGAGGACTAGCGGGGGCCGAGGATACGCAGTATTTT
clone size: many; J gene: TRBJ2-1; V gene: TRBV20-1; D gene: NA; CDR3 protein: CSASFTQSEQFF; CDR3 DNA: TGCAGTGCTAGTTTTACCCAAAGCGAGCAGTTCTTC
clone size: NA; J gene: TRBJ2-7; V gene: TRBV4-1; D gene: NA; CDR3 protein: CASSVTQGSYEQYF; CDR3 DNA: TGCGCCAGCAGCGTCACCCAGGGTTCCTACGAGCAGTACTTC
clone size: NA; J gene: TRBJ2-1; V gene: TRBV7-8; D gene: TRBD2; CDR3 protein: CASSSRPSGGAYNEQFF; CDR3 DNA: TGTGCCAGCAGCTCAAGACCTAGCGGGGGGGCCTACAATGAGCAGTTCTTC
clone size: many; J gene: TRBJ2-5; V gene: TRBV7-3; D gene: NA; CDR3 protein: CASSLRLDPQETQYF; CDR3 DNA: TGTGCCAGCAGCTTAAGACTAGATCCCCAGGAGACCCAGTACTTC
clone size: NA; J gene: TRBJ2-1; V gene: TRBV20-1; D gene: TRBD2; CDR3 protein: CSALAGDLPYNEQFF; CDR3 DNA: TGCAGTGCCCTGGCGGGGGATCTTCCCTACAATGAGCAGTTCTTC
clone size: few; J gene: TRBJ2-3; V gene: TRBV5-1; D gene: NA; CDR3 protein: CASSTRVSTDTQYF; CDR3 DNA: TGCGCCAGCAGCACCAGGGTTAGCACAGATACGCAGTATTTT
clone size: NA; J gene: TRBJ2-7; V gene: TRBV4-1; D gene: NA; CDR3 protein: CASSHRTLTGGSYEQYF; CDR3 DNA: TGCGCCAGCAGCCACCGCACTTTAACAGGTGGGTCCTACGAGCAGTACTTC